These 2 T cell receptor beta chains came from one sample sequenced in a study of blood T cell repertoires in COVID-19. Some clones are missing from TCRdb's copy, which holds only in-frame ones; the method was immunoSEQ multiplex PCR. The sample shows about 300,000 clones, 75% to 90% of them seen only once. Sequencing was carried out using PBMCs or T cells enriched from blood (not recorded which). The origin of the receptors is a woman aged 30 to 39 who had been exposed to COVID-19.

On this clone itself: This same CDR3 is encoded by further DNA sequences in the sample. The V call is TRBV28, the J call TRBJ2-6; D uncertain. The CDR3 runs to 13 residues. V was trimmed by 1 base and J by 4 bases, leaving 2 bases between them. CDR1 MDHEN and CDR2 SYDVKM come from the germline V gene. Here the CDR3 reads CASSLSGANVLTF. CDR3 bases: TGTGCCAGCAGTTTATCAGGGGCCAACGTCCTGACTTTC.

The V gene is TRBV7-3, the J gene TRBJ1-5, with a tentative D call TRBD1 (6 bases). CDR3 length: 14 amino acids. V shed 1 base and J shed 6 bases, with 10 bases lying between them. The germline V gene has CDR1 SGHTA and CDR2 FQGTGA. The CDR3 DNA reads TGTGCCAGCAGCTTAAAGGGGGACGGTCAGCCCCAGCATTTT. Translating it yields CASSLKGDGQPQHF.